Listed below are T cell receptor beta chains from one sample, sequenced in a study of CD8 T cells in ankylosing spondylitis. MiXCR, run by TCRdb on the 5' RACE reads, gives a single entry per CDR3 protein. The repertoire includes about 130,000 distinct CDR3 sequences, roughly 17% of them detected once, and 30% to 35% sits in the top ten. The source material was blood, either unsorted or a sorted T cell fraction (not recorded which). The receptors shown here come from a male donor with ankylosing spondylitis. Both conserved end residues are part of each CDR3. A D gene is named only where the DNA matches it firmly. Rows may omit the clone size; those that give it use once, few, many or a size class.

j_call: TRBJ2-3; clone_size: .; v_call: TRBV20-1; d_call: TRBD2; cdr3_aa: CSARDGTSGITDTQYF; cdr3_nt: TGCAGTGCTAGAGACGGGACTAGCGGGATCACAGATACGCAGTATTTT
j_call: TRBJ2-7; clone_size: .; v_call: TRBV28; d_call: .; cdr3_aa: CASTGGPSYEQYF; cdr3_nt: TGTGCCAGCACTGGCGGACCTTCCTACGAGCAGTACTTC
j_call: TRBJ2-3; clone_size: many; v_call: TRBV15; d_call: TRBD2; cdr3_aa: CATGTNLLAVGDTQYF; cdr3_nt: TGTGCCACCGGAACAAATCTTCTAGCGGTGGGAGATACGCAGTATTTT
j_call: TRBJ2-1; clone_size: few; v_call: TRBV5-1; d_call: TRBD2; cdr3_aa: CASSGGTSGRATYNEQFF; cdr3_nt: TGCGCCAGCAGCGGCGGGACTAGCGGGAGGGCCACCTACAATGAGCAGTTCTTC
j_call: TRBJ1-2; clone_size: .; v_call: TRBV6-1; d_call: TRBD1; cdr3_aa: CATPGDGQGIFGYTF; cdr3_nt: TGTGCCACCCCGGGCGACGGACAGGGGATATTTGGCTACACCTTC
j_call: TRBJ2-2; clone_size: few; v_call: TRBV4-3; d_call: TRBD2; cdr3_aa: CASSQERAGANTGELFF; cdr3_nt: TGCGCCAGCAGCCAAGAAAGAGCGGGAGCCAACACCGGGGAGCTGTTTTTT
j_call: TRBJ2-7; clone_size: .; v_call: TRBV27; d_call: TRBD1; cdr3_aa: CAIGTGTVGDEQYF; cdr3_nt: TGTGCCATCGGAACCGGGACAGTTGGGGACGAGCAGTACTTC
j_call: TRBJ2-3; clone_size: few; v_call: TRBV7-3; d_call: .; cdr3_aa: CASSLTVVDTQYF; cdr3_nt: TGTGCCAGCAGCTTAACTGTCGTGGATACGCAGTATTTT
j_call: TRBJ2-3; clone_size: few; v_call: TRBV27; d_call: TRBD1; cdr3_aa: CASSSHGQESTDTQYF; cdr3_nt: TGTGCCAGCAGTTCGCACGGACAGGAAAGCACAGATACGCAGTATTTT
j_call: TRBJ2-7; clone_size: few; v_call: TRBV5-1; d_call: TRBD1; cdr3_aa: CASSLQGAHEQYF; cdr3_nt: TGCGCCAGCAGCTTACAGGGGGCCCACGAGCAGTACTTC
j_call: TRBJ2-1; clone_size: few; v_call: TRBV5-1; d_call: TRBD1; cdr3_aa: CASSLQGQGAYNEQFF; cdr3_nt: TGCGCCAGCAGCCTCCAGGGACAGGGGGCCTACAATGAGCAGTTCTTC
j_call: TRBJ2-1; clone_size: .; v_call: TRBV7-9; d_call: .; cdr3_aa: CASSYQGSIYNEQFF; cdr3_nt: TGTGCCAGCAGCTACCAGGGGAGTATTTACAATGAGCAGTTCTTC
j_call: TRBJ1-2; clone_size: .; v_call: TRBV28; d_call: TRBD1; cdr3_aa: CASSFGQGNYGYTF; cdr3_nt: TGTGCCAGCAGTTTCGGACAGGGCAACTATGGCTACACCTTC
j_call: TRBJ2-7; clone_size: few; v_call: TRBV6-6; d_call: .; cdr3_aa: CASSYDTYEQYF; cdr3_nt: TGTGCCAGCAGTTACGATACCTACGAGCAGTACTTC
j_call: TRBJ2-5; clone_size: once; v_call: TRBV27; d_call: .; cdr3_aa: CASLDTVQETQYF; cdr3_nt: TGTGCCAGCCTAGACACGGTCCAAGAGACCCAGTACTTC
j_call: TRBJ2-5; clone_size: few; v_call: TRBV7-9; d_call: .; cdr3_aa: CASSVPDARETQYF; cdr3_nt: TGTGCCAGCAGCGTTCCAGATGCCAGGGAGACCCAGTACTTC
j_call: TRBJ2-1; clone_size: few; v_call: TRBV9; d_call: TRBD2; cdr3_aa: CASSSGTSAYNEQFF; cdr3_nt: TGTGCCAGCAGCTCCGGGACTAGCGCTTACAATGAGCAGTTCTTC
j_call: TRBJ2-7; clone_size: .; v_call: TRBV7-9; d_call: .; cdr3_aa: CASSLVGGSSNYEQYF; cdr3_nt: TGTGCCAGCAGCTTAGTAGGGGGTAGCAGCAACTACGAGCAGTACTTC
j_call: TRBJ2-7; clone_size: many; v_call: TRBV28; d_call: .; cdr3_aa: CASSLLYEQYF; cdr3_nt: TGTGCCAGCAGTTTACTCTACGAGCAGTACTTC
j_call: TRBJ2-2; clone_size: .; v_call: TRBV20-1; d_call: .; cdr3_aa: CSASVEGVNTGELFF; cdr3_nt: TGCAGTGCTAGTGTAGAGGGAGTTAACACCGGGGAGCTGTTTTTT
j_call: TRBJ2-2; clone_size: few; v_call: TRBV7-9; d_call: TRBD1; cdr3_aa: CASSSRQGDTGELFF; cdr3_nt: TGTGCCAGCAGCTCTAGACAGGGGGACACCGGGGAGCTGTTTTTT
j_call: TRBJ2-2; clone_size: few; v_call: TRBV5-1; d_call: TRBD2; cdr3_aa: CASSYGTSGSLNTGELFF; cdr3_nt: TGCGCCAGCAGCTACGGGACTAGCGGGAGTTTAAACACCGGGGAGCTGTTTTTT
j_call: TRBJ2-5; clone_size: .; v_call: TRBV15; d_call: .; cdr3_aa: CATSRKGGWSGGQETQYF; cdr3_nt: TGTGCCACCAGCAGAAAGGGGGGATGGTCGGGAGGCCAAGAGACCCAGTACTTC
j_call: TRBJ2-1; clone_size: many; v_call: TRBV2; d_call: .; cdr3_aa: CASYQGGNEQFF; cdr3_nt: TGTGCCAGCTACCAGGGGGGGAATGAGCAGTTCTTC
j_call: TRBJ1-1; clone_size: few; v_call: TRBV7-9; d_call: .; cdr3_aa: CASSGRRVLPTEAFF; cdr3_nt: TGTGCCAGCAGCGGACGCCGGGTACTCCCCACTGAAGCTTTCTTT
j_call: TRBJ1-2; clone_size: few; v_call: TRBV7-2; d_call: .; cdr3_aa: CASSFPGDYGYTF; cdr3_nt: TGTGCCAGCAGCTTTCCAGGGGACTATGGCTACACCTTC
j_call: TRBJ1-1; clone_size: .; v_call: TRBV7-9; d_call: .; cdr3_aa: CASSLGLNGHTEAFF; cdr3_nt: TGTGCCAGCAGCTTAGGGCTGAACGGTCACACTGAAGCTTTCTTT
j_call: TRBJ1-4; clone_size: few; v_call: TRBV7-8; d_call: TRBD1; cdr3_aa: CASSFKGAYEKLFF; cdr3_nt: TGTGCCAGCAGTTTCAAGGGGGCGTATGAAAAACTGTTTTTT
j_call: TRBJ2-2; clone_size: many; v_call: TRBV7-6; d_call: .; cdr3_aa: CASTSALGELFF; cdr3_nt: TGTGCCAGCACATCCGCCCTGGGGGAGCTGTTTTTT
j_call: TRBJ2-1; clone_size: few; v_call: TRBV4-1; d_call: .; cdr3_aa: CASSQAVYNEQFF; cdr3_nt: TGCGCCAGCAGCCAAGCTGTTTACAATGAGCAGTTCTTC
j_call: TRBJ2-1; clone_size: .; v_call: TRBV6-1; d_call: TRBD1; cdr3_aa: CASDPSGQGAGEQFF; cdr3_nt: TGTGCCAGCGATCCTTCGGGACAGGGGGCGGGTGAGCAGTTCTTC
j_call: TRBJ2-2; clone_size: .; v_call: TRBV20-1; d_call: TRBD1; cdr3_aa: CSAPGTGGGGELFF; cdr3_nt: TGCAGTGCTCCCGGGACAGGGGGCGGCGGGGAGCTGTTTTTT
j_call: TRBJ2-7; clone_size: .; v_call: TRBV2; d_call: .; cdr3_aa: CASGQLYEQYF; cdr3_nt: TGTGCCAGTGGACAGCTCTACGAGCAGTACTTC
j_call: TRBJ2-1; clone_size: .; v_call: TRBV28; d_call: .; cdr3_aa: CASSFWGNEQFF; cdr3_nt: TGTGCCAGCAGTTTTTGGGGTAATGAGCAGTTCTTC
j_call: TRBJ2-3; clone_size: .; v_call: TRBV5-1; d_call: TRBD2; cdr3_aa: CASSVPVGEGPDTQYF; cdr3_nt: TGCGCCAGCAGCGTCCCAGTTGGGGAGGGGCCAGATACGCAGTATTTT
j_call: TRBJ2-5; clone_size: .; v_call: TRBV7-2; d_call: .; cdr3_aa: CASSQEGTQYF; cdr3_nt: TGTGCCAGCAGCCAGGAGGGGACCCAGTACTTC
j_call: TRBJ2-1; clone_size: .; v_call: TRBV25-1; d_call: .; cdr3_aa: CASRSERSYNEQFF; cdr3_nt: TGTGCCAGCAGGAGCGAGAGGTCCTACAATGAGCAGTTCTTC